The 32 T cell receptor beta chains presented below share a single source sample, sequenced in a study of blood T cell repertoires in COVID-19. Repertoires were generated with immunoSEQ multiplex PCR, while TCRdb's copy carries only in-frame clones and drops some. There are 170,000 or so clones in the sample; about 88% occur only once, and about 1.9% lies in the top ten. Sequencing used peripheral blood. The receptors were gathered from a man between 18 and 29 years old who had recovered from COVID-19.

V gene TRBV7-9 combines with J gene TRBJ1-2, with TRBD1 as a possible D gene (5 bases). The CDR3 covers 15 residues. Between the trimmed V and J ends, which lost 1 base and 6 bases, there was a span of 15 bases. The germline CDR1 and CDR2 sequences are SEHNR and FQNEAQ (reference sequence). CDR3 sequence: CASSLVAGESHGYTF. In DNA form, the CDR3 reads TGTGCCAGCAGCTTAGTGGCGGGGGAATCGCATGGCTACACCTTC.

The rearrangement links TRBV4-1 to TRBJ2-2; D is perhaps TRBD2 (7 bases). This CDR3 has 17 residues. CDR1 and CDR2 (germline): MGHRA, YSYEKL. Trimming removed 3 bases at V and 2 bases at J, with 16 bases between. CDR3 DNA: TGCGCCAGCAGCCACGGGGGAGGGGGAGGTAACACCGGGGAGCTGTTTTTT. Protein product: CASSHGGGGGNTGELFF.

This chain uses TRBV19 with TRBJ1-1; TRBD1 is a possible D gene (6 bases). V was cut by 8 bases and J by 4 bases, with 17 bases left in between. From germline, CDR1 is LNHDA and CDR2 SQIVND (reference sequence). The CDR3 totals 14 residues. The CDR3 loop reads CASHRHTGPTEAFF. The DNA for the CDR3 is TGTGCCAGTCACCGCCACACAGGGCCCACTGAAGCTTTCTTT.

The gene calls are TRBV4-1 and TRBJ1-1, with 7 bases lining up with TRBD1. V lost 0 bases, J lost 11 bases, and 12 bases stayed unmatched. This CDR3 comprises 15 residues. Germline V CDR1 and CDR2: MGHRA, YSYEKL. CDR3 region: CASSQDQSGGRDAFF. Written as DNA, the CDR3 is TGCGCCAGCAGCCAAGACCAATCAGGGGGTAGGGATGCTTTCTTT.

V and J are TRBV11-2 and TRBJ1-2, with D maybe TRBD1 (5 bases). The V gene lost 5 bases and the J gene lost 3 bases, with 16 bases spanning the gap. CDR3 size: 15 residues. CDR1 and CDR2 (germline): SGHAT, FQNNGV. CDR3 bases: TGTGCCAGCAGCCTCTTGAGTGGAGGGGACTATGGCTACACCTTC. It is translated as CASSLLSGGDYGYTF. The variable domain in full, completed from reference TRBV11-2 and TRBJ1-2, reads EAGVAQSPRYKIIEKRQSVAFWCNPISGHATLYWYQQILGQGPKLLIQFQNNGVVDDSQLPKDRFSAERLKGVDSTLKIQPAKLEDSAVYLCASSLLSGGDYGYTFGSGTRLTVV.

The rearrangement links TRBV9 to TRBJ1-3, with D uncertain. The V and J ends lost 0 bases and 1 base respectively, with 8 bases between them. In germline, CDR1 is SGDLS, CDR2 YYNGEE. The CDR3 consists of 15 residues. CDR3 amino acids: CASSVGRGSGNTIYF. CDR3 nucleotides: TGTGCCAGCAGCGTAGGCCGAGGGTCTGGAAACACCATATATTTT.

The CDR3 DNA is TGTGCCAGCAGGGGACAGTCCAATCAGCCCCAGCATTTT. Protein: CASRGQSNQPQHF. The chain has TRBV6-5 and TRBJ1-5; 7 nucleotides line up with TRBD1. The CDR3 has 13 residues. From germline, CDR1 is MNHEY and CDR2 SVGAGI. With 6 bases clipped from V and 3 bases from J, the junction kept 2 bases outside the gene matches.

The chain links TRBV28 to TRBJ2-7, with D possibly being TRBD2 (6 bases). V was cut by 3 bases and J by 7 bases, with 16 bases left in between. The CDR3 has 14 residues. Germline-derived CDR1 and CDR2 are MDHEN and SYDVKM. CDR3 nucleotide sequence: TGTGCCAGCAGTTTGGCCGCTAGAGGAGGGGAGCAGTACTTC. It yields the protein CASSLAARGGEQYF.

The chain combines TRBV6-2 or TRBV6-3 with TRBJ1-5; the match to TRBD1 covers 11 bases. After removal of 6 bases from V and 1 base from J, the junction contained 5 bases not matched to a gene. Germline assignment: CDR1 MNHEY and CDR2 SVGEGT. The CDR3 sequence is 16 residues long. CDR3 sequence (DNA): TGTGCCAGCAGCCCGGGACAGGGGGGAAGCAATCAGCCCCAGCATTTT. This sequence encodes CASSPGQGGSNQPQHF.

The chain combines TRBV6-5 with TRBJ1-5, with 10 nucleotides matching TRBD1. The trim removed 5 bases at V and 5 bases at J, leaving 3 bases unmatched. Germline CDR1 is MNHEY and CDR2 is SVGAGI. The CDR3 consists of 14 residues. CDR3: CASSRDRGHQPQHF. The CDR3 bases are TGTGCCAGCAGTCGAGACAGGGGGCATCAGCCCCAGCATTTT.

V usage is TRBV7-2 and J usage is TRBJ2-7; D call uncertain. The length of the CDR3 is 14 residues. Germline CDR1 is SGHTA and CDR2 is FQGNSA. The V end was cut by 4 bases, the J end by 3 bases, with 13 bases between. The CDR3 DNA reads TGTGCCAGCAGCTCGCAGACTGGATACTACGAGCAGTACTTC. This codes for CASSSQTGYYEQYF.

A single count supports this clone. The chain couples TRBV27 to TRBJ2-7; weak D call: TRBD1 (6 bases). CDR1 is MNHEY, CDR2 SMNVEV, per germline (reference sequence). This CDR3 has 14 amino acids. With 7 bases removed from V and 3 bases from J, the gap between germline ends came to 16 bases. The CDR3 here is CASTPPGQIYEQYF. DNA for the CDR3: TGTGCCAGCACTCCCCCGGGACAAATCTACGAGCAGTACTTC.

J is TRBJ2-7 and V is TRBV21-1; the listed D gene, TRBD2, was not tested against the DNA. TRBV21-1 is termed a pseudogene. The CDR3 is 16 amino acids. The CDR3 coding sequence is TGTGCCAGCAGCAAAGCCCCGTGTAGCGGGAGTGTGGAGCAGTACTTC. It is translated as CASSKAPCSGSVEQYF.

The DNA of the CDR3 is TGTGCCAGCAGCCAAGGGAGAAAAGAACTCACTGGGGCCAACGTCCTGACTTTC. It yields the protein CASSQGRKELTGANVLTF. The genes are TRBV4-2 and TRBJ2-6, with D unclear. The CDR3 spans 18 residues. Germline V gene lookup returns CDR1 LGHNA and CDR2 YNFKEQ. The V gene lost 1 base and the J gene lost 2 bases, with 15 bases spanning the gap.

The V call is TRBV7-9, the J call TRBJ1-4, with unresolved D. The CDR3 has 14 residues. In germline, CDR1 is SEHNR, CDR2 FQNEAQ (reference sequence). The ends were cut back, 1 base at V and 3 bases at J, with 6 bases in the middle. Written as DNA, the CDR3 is TGTGCCAGCAGCTTAGAACAGCCTAATGAAAAACTGTTTTTT. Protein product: CASSLEQPNEKLFF.

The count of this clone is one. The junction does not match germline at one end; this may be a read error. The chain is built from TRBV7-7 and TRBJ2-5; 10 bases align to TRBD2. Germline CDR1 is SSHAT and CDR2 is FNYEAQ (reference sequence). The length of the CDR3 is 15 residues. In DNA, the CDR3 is TGTGCTAGCAGCTTAACTAGCGGGATTGAAGAGACCCAGTACTTC. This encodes CASSLTSGIEETQYF.

The CDR3 DNA reads as TGTGCCAGCAGCTCTTACAGGGAGGGGTACGAGCAGTACTTC. Its translation is CASSSYREGYEQYF. The genes are TRBV11-3 and TRBJ2-7; D possibly corresponds to TRBD2 (7 bases). The CDR3 has 14 residues. Trimming took 4 bases from V and 4 from J, leaving 14 bases between them. The V gene's germline CDR1 is SGHNT and CDR2 YENEEA.

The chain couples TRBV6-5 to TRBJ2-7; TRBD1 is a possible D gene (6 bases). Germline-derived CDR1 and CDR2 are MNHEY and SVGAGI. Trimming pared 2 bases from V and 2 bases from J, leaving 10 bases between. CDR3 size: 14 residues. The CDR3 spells CASSYADSAYEQYF. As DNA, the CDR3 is TGTGCCAGCAGTTACGCGGACAGCGCCTACGAGCAGTACTTC.

As DNA, the CDR3 is TGTGCCAGCAGAGTTAGGGGGGGCCCGACCACTGAAGCTTTCTTT. Residues: CASRVRGGPTTEAFF. V is TRBV2 and J is TRBJ1-1, with TRBD1 as a possible D gene (6 bases). V was trimmed by 6 bases and J by 4 bases, leaving 18 bases between them. Per the germline V gene, CDR1 is SNHLY and CDR2 is FYNNEI. The CDR3 covers 15 residues.

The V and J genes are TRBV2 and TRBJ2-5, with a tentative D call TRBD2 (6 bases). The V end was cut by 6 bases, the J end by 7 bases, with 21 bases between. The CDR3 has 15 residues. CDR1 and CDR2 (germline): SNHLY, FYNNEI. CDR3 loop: CASSRWQAGSGTQYF. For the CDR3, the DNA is TGTGCCAGCAGCCGGTGGCAAGCCGGGAGTGGGACCCAGTACTTC.

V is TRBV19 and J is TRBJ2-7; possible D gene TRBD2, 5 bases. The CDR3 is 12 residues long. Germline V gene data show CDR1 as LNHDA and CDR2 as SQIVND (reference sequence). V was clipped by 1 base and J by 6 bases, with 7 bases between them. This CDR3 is CASSIGRAEQYF. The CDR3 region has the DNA TGTGCCAGTAGTATAGGGCGGGCCGAGCAGTACTTC.

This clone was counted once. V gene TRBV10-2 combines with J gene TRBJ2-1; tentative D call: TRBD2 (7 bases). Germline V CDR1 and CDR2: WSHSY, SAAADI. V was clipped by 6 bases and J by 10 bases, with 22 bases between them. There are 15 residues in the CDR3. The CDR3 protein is CASSPGLGRGQEQFF. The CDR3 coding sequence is TGCGCCAGCAGCCCCGGACTAGGGCGGGGACAAGAGCAGTTCTTC.

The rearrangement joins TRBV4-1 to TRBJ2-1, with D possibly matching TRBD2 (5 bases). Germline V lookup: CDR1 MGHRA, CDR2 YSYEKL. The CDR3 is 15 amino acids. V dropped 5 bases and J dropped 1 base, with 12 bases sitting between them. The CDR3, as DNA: TGCGCCAGCAGCTATTCTAGCTCTTCCTACAATGAGCAGTTCTTC. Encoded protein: CASSYSSSSYNEQFF.

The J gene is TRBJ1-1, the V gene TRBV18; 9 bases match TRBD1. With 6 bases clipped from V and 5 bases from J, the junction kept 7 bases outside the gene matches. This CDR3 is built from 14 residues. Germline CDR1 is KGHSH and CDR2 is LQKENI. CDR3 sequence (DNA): TGTGCCAGCTCTCTCGACAGGGGGAGAACTGAAGCTTTCTTT. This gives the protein CASSLDRGRTEAFF.

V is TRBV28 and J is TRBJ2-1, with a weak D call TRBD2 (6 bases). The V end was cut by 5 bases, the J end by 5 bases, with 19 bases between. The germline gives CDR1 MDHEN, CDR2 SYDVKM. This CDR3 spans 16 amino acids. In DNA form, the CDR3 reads TGTGCCAGCAGTCCACCCTTGGGGGACTTAAACAATGAGCAGTTCTTC. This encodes CASSPPLGDLNNEQFF.

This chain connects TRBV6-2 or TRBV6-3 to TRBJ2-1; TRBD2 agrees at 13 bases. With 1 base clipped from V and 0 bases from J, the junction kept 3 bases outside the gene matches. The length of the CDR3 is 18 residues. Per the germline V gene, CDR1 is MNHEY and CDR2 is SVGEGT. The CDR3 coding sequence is TGTGCCAGCAGTTACTTGACTAGCGGGAGGAGCTCCTACAATGAGCAGTTCTTC. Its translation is CASSYLTSGRSSYNEQFF.

The chain's CDR3 is CASSSLRDSAPNTQYF. CDR3 bases: TGTGCCAGCAGTTCCCTCCGCGACTCTGCGCCCAATACGCAGTATTTT. The chain uses TRBV6-2 or TRBV6-3 and TRBJ2-3; unclear D gene. Germline-derived CDR1 and CDR2 are MNHEY and SVGEGT. Trimming cost V 4 bases and J 7 bases, with 21 bases left between them. The CDR3 is 16 amino acids.

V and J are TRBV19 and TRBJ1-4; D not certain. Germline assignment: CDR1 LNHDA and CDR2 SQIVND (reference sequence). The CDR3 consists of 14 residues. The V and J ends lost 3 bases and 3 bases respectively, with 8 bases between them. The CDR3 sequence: CASSMSAANEKLFF. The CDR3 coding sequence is TGTGCCAGTAGTATGTCGGCGGCTAATGAAAAACTGTTTTTT. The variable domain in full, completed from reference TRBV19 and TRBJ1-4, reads DGGITQSPKYLFRKEGQNVTLSCEQNLNHDAMYWYRQDPGQGLRLIYYSQIVNDFQKGDIAEGYSVSREKKESFPLTVTSAQKNPTAFYLCASSMSAANEKLFFGSGTQLSVL.

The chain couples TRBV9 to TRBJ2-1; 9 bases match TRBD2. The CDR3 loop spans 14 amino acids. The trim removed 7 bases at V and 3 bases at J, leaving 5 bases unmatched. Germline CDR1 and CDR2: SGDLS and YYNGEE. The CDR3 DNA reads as TGTGCCAGCGGGGCGGGAGGGCTCTACAATGAGCAGTTCTTC. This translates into CASGAGGLYNEQFF. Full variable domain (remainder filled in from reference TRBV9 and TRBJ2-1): DSGVTQTPKHLITATGQRVTLRCSPRSGDLSVYWYQQSLDQGLQFLIQYYNGEERAKGNILERFSAQQFPDLHSELNLSSLELGDSALYFCASGAGGLYNEQFFGPGTRLTVL.

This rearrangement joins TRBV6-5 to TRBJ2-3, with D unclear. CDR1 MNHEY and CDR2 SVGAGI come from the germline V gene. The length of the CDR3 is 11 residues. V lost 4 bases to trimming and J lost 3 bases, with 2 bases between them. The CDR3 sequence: CASSSTDTQYF. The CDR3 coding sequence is TGTGCCAGCAGTTCAACAGATACGCAGTATTTT.

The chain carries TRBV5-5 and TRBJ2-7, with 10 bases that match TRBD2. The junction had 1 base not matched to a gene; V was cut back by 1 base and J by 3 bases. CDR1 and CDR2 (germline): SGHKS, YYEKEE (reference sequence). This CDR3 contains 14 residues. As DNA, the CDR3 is TGTGCCAGCAGCTTGACTAGCGGGAACTACGAGCAGTACTTC. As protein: CASSLTSGNYEQYF.

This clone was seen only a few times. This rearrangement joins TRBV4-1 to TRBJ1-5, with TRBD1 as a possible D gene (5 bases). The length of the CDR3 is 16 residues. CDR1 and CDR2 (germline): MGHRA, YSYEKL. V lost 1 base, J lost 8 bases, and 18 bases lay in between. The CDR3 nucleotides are TGCGCCAGCAGCCAAGGACGGGCCTCAGGGTACAAGCCCCAGCATTTT. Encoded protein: CASSQGRASGYKPQHF.